Below, 22 T cell receptor beta chains from the same sample are listed, as sequenced in a study of blood T cell repertoires in COVID-19. The method was immunoSEQ multiplex PCR; TCRdb's version includes in-frame clones alone and lacks a portion of them. The sample holds hundreds of thousands of clones, about 85% seen once. Sequenced sample: PBMCs or T cells enriched from blood (not recorded which). The receptors stem from a woman aged 45-65 years who had recovered from COVID-19.

V usage is TRBV19 and J usage is TRBJ1-2, with 10 bases aligning to TRBD1. This CDR3 is 12 amino acids long. V dropped 4 bases and J dropped 11; count of bases not matched to a gene: 4. Germline V lookup: CDR1 LNHDA, CDR2 SQIVND (reference sequence). The CDR3 sequence is CASSTRDRGYTF. The DNA of the CDR3 is TGTGCCAGTAGTACCCGGGACAGGGGTTACACCTTC.

The chain links TRBV2 to TRBJ1-1; unclear D gene. This CDR3 region has 13 residues. The V end was cut by 5 bases, the J end by 1 base, with 8 bases between. CDR1 SNHLY and CDR2 FYNNEI come from the germline V gene. CDR3 protein: CASSTRPNTEAFF. For the CDR3, the DNA is TGTGCCAGCAGTACCAGGCCGAACACTGAAGCTTTCTTT.

The J gene is TRBJ2-6, the V gene TRBV4-1; D is perhaps TRBD1 (5 bases). CDR1 and CDR2 from the germline V gene are MGHRA and YSYEKL. This CDR3 has 17 residues. V gave up 3 bases and J gave up 0 bases, with 12 bases separating them. CDR3 region: CASSHPTGSSGANVLTF. The CDR3 DNA sequence: TGCGCCAGCAGCCACCCAACAGGATCCTCTGGGGCCAACGTCCTGACTTTC.

The chain carries TRBV7-9 and TRBJ1-3; 7 bases align to TRBD1. Trimming at V came to 4 bases and at J to 2 bases, leaving 8 bases not matched to a gene. This CDR3 is 16 amino acids long. The germline V gene has CDR1 SEHNR and CDR2 FQNEAQ (reference sequence). The CDR3 bases are TGTGCCAGCAGCTCACACACAGGGGCGACTGGAAACACCATATATTTT. Encoded protein: CASSSHTGATGNTIYF.

As DNA, the CDR3 is TGTGCCAGCAGCTTCAGGACAGGGGTATCTGAAGCTTTCTTT. Protein: CASSFRTGVSEAFF. The genes are TRBV5-8 and TRBJ1-1; 9 bases are a match to TRBD1. The ends lost 2 bases at V and 6 bases at J; junction bases unmatched: 5. Germline V lookup: CDR1 SGHTS, CDR2 YDEGEE. This CDR3 is 14 amino acids long.

The chain carries TRBV5-4 and TRBJ2-5, with TRBD2 identical over 9 bases. The V gene end was trimmed by 0 bases and the J gene end by 5 bases; junction bases not matched to a gene: 5. The CDR3 is 15 amino acids. The germline CDR1 and CDR2 sequences are SGHNT and YYREEE (reference sequence). As DNA, the CDR3 is TGTGCCAGCAGCTTGGTACTAGCGGGTGGGGAGACCCAGTACTTC. Protein sequence: CASSLVLAGGETQYF.

The genes are TRBV6-5 and TRBJ2-2, with D uncertain. From germline, CDR1 is MNHEY and CDR2 SVGAGI. Trimming shortened V by 2 bases and J by 5 bases, and 9 bases separated the two germline ends. This CDR3 spans 14 amino acids. The CDR3 sequence is CASSYSPRTGELFF. The CDR3, as DNA: TGTGCCAGCAGTTACAGCCCTAGGACCGGGGAGCTGTTTTTT.

V is TRBV3-1 (or the pseudogene TRBV3-2) and J is TRBJ1-5; D is ambiguous. CDR3 length: 15 amino acids. In germline, CDR1 is LGHDT, CDR2 YNNKEL (reference sequence). V was trimmed by 4 bases and J by 2 bases, leaving 12 bases between them. Here the CDR3 DNA reads TGTGCCAGCAGCCCGACGGCGGGTGGCAATCAGCCCCAGCATTTT. Residues: CASSPTAGGNQPQHF.

This clone has more than one count but fewer than ten. This CDR3 reads CSAGRQGIEAFF. CDR3 nucleotide sequence: TGCAGCGCCGGACGACAGGGGATTGAAGCTTTCTTT. The chain recombines TRBV29-1 with TRBJ1-1, with 8 bases aligning to TRBD1. The CDR3 totals 12 residues. Germline V gene sequence: CDR1 SQVTM, CDR2 ANQGSEA. The junction had 8 bases not matched to a gene; V was cut back by 7 bases and J by 7 bases. Combining the CDR3 with reference TRBV29-1 and TRBJ1-1 gives the whole variable domain SAVISQKPSRDICQRGTSLTIQCQVDSQVTMMFWYRQQPGQSLTLIATANQGSEATYESGFVIDKFPISRPNLTFSTLTVSNMSPEDSSIYLCSAGRQGIEAFFGQGTRLTVV.

The CDR3 loop is CASSYSRQGAIYEQYF. For the CDR3, the DNA is TGTGCCAGCAGTTACTCAAGACAGGGGGCAATCTACGAGCAGTACTTC. The chain combines TRBV6-5 with TRBJ2-7; 10 nucleotides match TRBD1. The CDR3 is made up of 16 amino acids. V gave up 0 bases and J gave up 3 bases; unmatched junction bases: 5. CDR1 is MNHEY and CDR2 is SVGAGI in the germline V gene.

The chain recombines TRBV29-1 with TRBJ2-2; tentatively, D is TRBD1 (6 bases). Germline values: CDR1 SQVTM, CDR2 ANQGSEA. The CDR3 spans 14 residues. Deletions cut 6 bases from V and 2 bases from J, with 13 bases between. CDR3 nucleotides: TGCAGCGTCCTCGACAGGCTTAACACCGGGGAGCTGTTTTTT. This gives the protein CSVLDRLNTGELFF.

CDR3 residues: CASSSPGRGYNSPLHF. CDR3 nucleotide sequence: TGTGCCAGCAGTTCCCCGGGAAGGGGGTATAATTCACCCCTCCACTTT. The rearrangement links TRBV27 to TRBJ1-6; possibly TRBD1 for D (6 bases). V lost 4 bases and J lost 4, with 14 bases in between. Germline loops: CDR1 MNHEY, CDR2 SMNVEV (reference sequence). This CDR3 region has 16 residues.

The rearrangement uses TRBV3-1 (or the pseudogene TRBV3-2) and TRBJ1-5; unclear D gene. This CDR3 contains 13 residues. Germline V gene lookup returns CDR1 LGHDT and CDR2 YNNKEL (reference sequence). With 4 bases removed from V and 7 bases from J, the gap between germline ends came to 11 bases. The CDR3 is CASSRVPRQPQHF. The CDR3 DNA follows: TGTGCCAGCAGCCGCGTACCCCGGCAGCCCCAGCATTTT.

The chain couples TRBV7-2 to TRBJ1-3; 9 bases align to TRBD1. Germline assignment: CDR1 SGHTA and CDR2 FQGNSA. The V and J ends lost 5 bases and 3 bases, in that order; junction bases with no gene match: 2. This CDR3 contains 14 residues. The CDR3, as DNA: TGTGCCAGCAGCCGGACAGGGGATGGAAACACCATATATTTT. Amino acid sequence: CASSRTGDGNTIYF.

The sample holds one count of this clone. V and J are TRBV4-3 and TRBJ2-1, with TRBD2 matching over 14 bases. CDR1 LGHNA and CDR2 YSLEER come from the germline V gene. The junction had 4 bases not matched to a gene; V was cut back by 4 bases and J by 8 bases. This CDR3 has 15 amino acids. CDR3 sequence reads: CASSPGLAGVYEQFF. CDR3 in DNA: TGCGCCAGCAGCCCGGGACTAGCGGGAGTGTATGAGCAGTTCTTC.

The V call is TRBV27, the J call TRBJ1-1; D unclear. CDR3 length equals 15 residues. Germline V gene lookup returns CDR1 MNHEY and CDR2 SMNVEV (reference sequence). V was cut by 2 bases and J by 1 base, with 11 bases left in between. The CDR3 sequence is CASSLGQASNTEAFF. CDR3 coding DNA: TGTGCCAGCAGTTTAGGCCAGGCGTCGAACACTGAAGCTTTCTTT.

The rearrangement uses TRBV28 and TRBJ1-3; 10 bases align to TRBD1. Germline V gene sequence: CDR1 MDHEN, CDR2 SYDVKM. The length of the CDR3 is 16 residues. V lost 6 bases, J lost 0 bases, and 5 bases stayed unmatched. CDR3 coding DNA: TGTGCCAGCAGCGTAGGACAGGGGGTCTCTGGAAACACCATATATTTT. Its translation: CASSVGQGVSGNTIYF.

This clone turned up a few times. V is TRBV6-1 and J is TRBJ2-5, with D unclear. Germline CDR1 reads MNHNS; CDR2 reads SASEGT. This CDR3 has 12 residues. The germline V and J ends were trimmed by 2 bases and 7 bases, with 8 bases remaining between them. CDR3 sequence reads: CASSESPRTQYF. CDR3 in DNA: TGTGCCAGCAGTGAATCCCCGAGGACCCAGTACTTC.

DNA for the CDR3: TGTGCCAGCAGCGTAGGTCCCCAGGCCAGCATCAATCAGCCCCAGCATTTT. Encoded protein: CASSVGPQASINQPQHF. The V gene is TRBV9, the J gene TRBJ1-5; no reliable D call. CDR3 size: 17 residues. Germline V CDR1 and CDR2: SGDLS, YYNGEE. Trimming left V 0 bases short and J 3 bases short, with 16 bases between.

The rearrangement joins TRBV5-3 to TRBJ2-1, with 9 bases aligning to TRBD2. TRBV5-3 is recorded as an ORF, its role being uncertain. This CDR3 contains 16 residues. V trimming: 4 bases; J trimming: 5 bases; junction bases outside the gene matches: 10. CDR3 nucleotides: TGTGCCAGAAGCGGACACTCTGCGGGGGGGGACAATGAGCAGTTCTTC. This encodes CARSGHSAGGDNEQFF.

The chain couples TRBV18 to TRBJ1-5, with TRBD1 identical over 9 bases. There are 16 residues in the CDR3. CDR1 is KGHSH, CDR2 LQKENI, per germline. V lost 3 bases to trimming and J lost 7 bases; unmatched junction nucleotides: 10. The CDR3 loop reads CASSPSVQGAYQPQHF. DNA for the CDR3: TGTGCCAGCTCACCGTCCGTACAGGGGGCGTACCAGCCCCAGCATTTT.

This clone was counted once. The chain uses TRBV7-3 and TRBJ2-1, with 16 bases aligning to TRBD2. With 2 bases clipped from V and 3 bases from J, the junction kept 4 bases outside the gene matches. From germline, CDR1 is SGHTA and CDR2 FQGTGA. The CDR3 sequence is 18 residues long. The CDR3 loop reads CASSLGTSGGAVYNEQFF. In DNA form, the CDR3 reads TGTGCCAGCAGCTTAGGGACTAGCGGGGGGGCGGTCTACAATGAGCAGTTCTTC.